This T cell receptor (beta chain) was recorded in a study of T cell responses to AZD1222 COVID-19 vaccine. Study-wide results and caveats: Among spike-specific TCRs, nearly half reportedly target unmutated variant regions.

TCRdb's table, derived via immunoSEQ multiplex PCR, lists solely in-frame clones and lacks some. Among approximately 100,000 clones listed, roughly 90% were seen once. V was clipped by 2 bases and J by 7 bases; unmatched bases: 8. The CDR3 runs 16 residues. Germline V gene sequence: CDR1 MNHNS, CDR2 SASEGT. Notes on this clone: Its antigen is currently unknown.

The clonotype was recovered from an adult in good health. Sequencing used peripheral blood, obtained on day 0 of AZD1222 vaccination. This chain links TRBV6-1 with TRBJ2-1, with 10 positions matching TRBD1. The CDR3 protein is CASSEIGTGVLNEQFF. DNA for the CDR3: TGTGCCAGCAGTGAAATCGGGACAGGGGTACTGAATGAGCAGTTCTTC.